The TCR beta chain described here comes from a study of a mutant IDH1 vaccine in newly diagnosed glioma. Looking at the study overall: Vaccination began 4-6 weeks post radiotherapy alone, or with temozolomide cycles. Before enrollment, the patients had been treated with radiotherapy alone, temozolomide alone, or both together. Most of them had received both.

Specified time point: week 47, end of study. Topical imiquimod accompanied each vaccine dose, which consisted of 300 ug of mutant IDH1 20-mer peptide. In every donor, the tumor was a new WHO grade 3 or 4 IDH1-mutant, ATRX-lost astrocytoma. This table comes from immunoSEQ multiplex PCR, and its TCRdb copy is limited to in-frame clones, with some not included. The table lists some 57,000 clones, about 80% of them singletons. This clone was seen a few times. Antigen unknown. The specimen comprised PBMCs, sampled from a glioma patient whose treatment included an IDH1 peptide vaccine. The clonotype originates from a woman between 35 and 50 years old with glioma. Some clones in this sample may be carry-over from other donors' samples.

DNA of the CDR3: TGTGCCAGCAGCCTAGCAGGGGGGTCCTATAATTCACCCCTCCACTTT. Translated: CASSLAGGSYNSPLHF. The chain couples TRBV5-6 to TRBJ1-6; TRBD1 matches at 7 bases. The CDR3 contains 16 residues. V lost 4 bases to trimming and J lost 1 base; unmatched junction nucleotides: 5. Germline V lookup: CDR1 SGHDT, CDR2 YYEEEE.